The 8 T cell receptor beta chains listed next were all sequenced from one sample in a study of T cell responses to AZD1222 COVID-19 vaccine. Generated by immunoSEQ multiplex PCR, the TCRdb table keeps only in-frame clones and is missing some. The sample includes 140,000 to 150,000 clones, about 90% seen only once; the top ten take about 7.5%. The specimen was peripheral blood, collected 28 days after the second dose of the MenACWY control vaccine. These receptors all come from an adult who received the MenACWY meningococcal vaccine as a control.

The chain employs TRBV6-5 and TRBJ1-4; D remains unclear. The V end lost 2 bases, the J end lost 0 bases, and 10 bases lay between the germline ends. In germline, CDR1 is MNHEY, CDR2 SVGAGI. The CDR3 spans 16 residues. CDR3: CASSYRKSATNEKLFF. DNA of the CDR3: TGTGCCAGCAGTTACAGGAAATCTGCAACTAATGAAAAACTGTTTTTT.

V is TRBV19 and J is TRBJ1-2; the match to TRBD1 covers 7 bases. The length of the CDR3 is 16 residues. V lost 0 bases, J lost 4 bases, and 8 bases stayed unmatched. Per germline, CDR1 LNHDA and CDR2 SQIVND (reference sequence). The CDR3 nucleotides are TGTGCCAGTAGTATAGACCTCGGACAGGATGGCTATGGCTACACCTTC. This sequence encodes CASSIDLGQDGYGYTF.

The chain combines TRBV27 with TRBJ2-2; 8 bases are a match to TRBD1. The trim removed 3 bases at V and 5 bases at J, leaving 11 bases unmatched. The CDR3 runs 17 residues. Germline assignment: CDR1 MNHEY and CDR2 SMNVEV (reference sequence). The DNA for the CDR3 is TGTGCCAGCAGTTTTCGTCTAAGGGACAGGCGAACCGGGGAGCTGTTTTTT. The encoded protein is CASSFRLRDRRTGELFF.

On this clone: Compared with germline, one end of the junction differs, possibly owing to a read error. This chain uses TRBV28 with TRBJ2-5, with D maybe TRBD2 (5 bases). This CDR3 has 13 amino acids. Germline loops: CDR1 MDHEN, CDR2 SYDVKM. The CDR3 region has the DNA TGTGCCAGCAGTCGGGCTAGCCAAAAGACCCAGTACTTC. It codes for CASSRASQKTQYF.

The rearrangement uses TRBV7-2 and TRBJ2-5; D is uncertain. CDR3 length equals 13 residues. Trimming cost V 4 bases and J 1 base, with 7 bases left between them. The germline gives CDR1 SGHTA, CDR2 FQGNSA. CDR3 DNA: TGTGCCAGCAGCTCCGCGGTCCAAGAGACCCAGTACTTC. Translation: CASSSAVQETQYF.

V gene TRBV6-2 or TRBV6-3 combines with J gene TRBJ1-4, with D hard to call. The ends were cut back, 2 bases at V and 3 bases at J, with 7 bases in the middle. CDR3 length: 14 residues. In germline, CDR1 is MNHEY, CDR2 SVGEGT. CDR3 sequence: CASSYGRSNEKLFF. DNA of the CDR3: TGTGCCAGCAGTTACGGCAGGTCTAATGAAAAACTGTTTTTT.

The chain has TRBV12-3 or TRBV12-4 and TRBJ1-2, with D perhaps matching TRBD1 (5 bases). CDR3 length equals 12 residues. V was pared by 3 bases and J by 8 bases, with 10 bases between. In nucleotides, the CDR3 is TGTGCCAGCAGTTTGGGGGAGCGCGGCTACACCTTC. Translating it yields CASSLGERGYTF.

V is TRBV27 and J is TRBJ2-5; D possibly corresponds to TRBD1 (6 bases). V lost 6 bases, J lost 7 bases, and 12 bases lay in between. Looked up from germline, CDR1 is MNHEY and CDR2 is SMNVEV (reference sequence). The CDR3 length is 12 residues. CDR3 sequence: CASRGAGWTQYF. Written as DNA, the CDR3 is TGTGCCAGCAGGGGGGCCGGGTGGACCCAGTACTTC.